A single TCR beta chain is shown here with its context. What it recognizes is unknown. The CDR3 has 16 residues. With 4 bases clipped from V and 0 bases from J, the junction kept 7 bases outside the gene matches. Germline CDR1 SGHRS, CDR2 YFSETQ. They built TCR cDNA with 5'RACE template switching, a step that put in a universal primer site and UMIs. TCRdb fed the 5' RACE reads into MiXCR, producing one record per CDR3 protein. The repertoire holds about 500,000 distinct CDR3 sequences, with about a sixth as singletons. The data were taken from a study of T cells after yellow fever vaccination. For the study at large: For low cell numbers, libraries were made with SMART-Seq v4 Ultra Low Input.

Broader study findings: The study re-detected most primary-vaccination clones after the booster (roughly 95% CD4, 88% CD8). The study noted that FACS-sorted repertoires could contain abundant clonotypes contaminating from the bulk population.

The sample was PBMCs, taken about 5 days after the first yellow fever vaccination. The sequence was collected from a man aged 18 to 29 who received the YFV17D yellow fever vaccine. The V call is TRBV5-1, the J call TRBJ2-3; 8 bases map to TRBD2. CDR3 nucleotide sequence: TGCGCCAGCAGCCTGGAGGGACTAGGAAGCACAGATACGCAGTATTTT. Protein sequence: CASSLEGLGSTDTQYF.